Reported below is one T cell receptor (beta chain). What it binds is not known. The template used for profiling TCR beta VDJ and CDR3 was genomic DNA. TCRdb reanalysed the reads using MiXCR and keeps one entry per CDR3 protein. Of some 150,000 distinct CDR3 sequences listed, 40% to 55% were seen once; the top ten hold 1.1%. Individuals selected for sequencing had exhibited CD8+CD57+ cell expansion on flow cytometry. Severe acquired aplastic anemia affected all patients. Therapy had not been given to patients before blood sampling. Germline lookup yields CDR1 WSHSY and CDR2 SAAADI. Trimming pared 7 bases from V and 0 bases from J, leaving 10 bases between. This CDR3 is built from 13 residues. This record belongs to a study of CD8+CD57+ T cells in acquired aplastic anemia. The wider study: About 3 ug was the average amount of DNA from sorted CD4+ and CD8+ cells. Whole-study findings and limits: Patients versus controls showed no significant CD8+ Simpson's diversity difference.

The chain employs TRBV10-2 and TRBJ2-7; D is ambiguous. The sequenced sample was sorted CD4+, CD8+, or CD8+CD57+ T cells (not recorded which) from PBMCs. This TCR came from a human donor with aplastic anemia. The CDR3 loop reads CASKRANSYEQYF. The CDR3 DNA sequence: TGCGCCAGCAAAAGGGCCAACTCCTACGAGCAGTACTTC.